This TCR beta chain was recorded in a study of T cell repertoires in cytomegalovirus infection. Study information: Both CMV infection and a matching HLA type were indicated by public TCR beta signatures. Findings and caveats of the study: Predominance within the ex vivo response was attributable to HLA-C-restricted CMV-specific TCR beta clonotypes. Based on cumulative public TCR beta family frequency, carriers of CMV plus the relevant HLA were identified.

This clonotype came up many times. What it binds is not known. CDR1 is DFQATT, CDR2 SNEGSKA, per germline (reference sequence). The CDR3 is 16 residues long. Losses at the gene ends were 3 bases for V and 0 bases for J; bases not matched to a gene: 9. TCRdb reanalysed the reads using MiXCR and keeps one entry per CDR3 protein. The table records 200,000 to 300,000 distinct CDR3 sequences, approximately 9.2% of them present only once. The receptor was derived from a human donor in good health (CMV status not recorded). Some clones in this sample may be carry-over from other donors' samples. The sequencing sample was made of PBMCs. The V and J genes are TRBV20-1 and TRBJ1-1; 8 bases align to TRBD1. The CDR3 reads CSASGGTGVMNTEAFF. CDR3 nucleotide sequence: TGCAGTGCTAGTGGGGGGACAGGAGTCATGAACACTGAAGCTTTCTTT.